The T cell receptor beta chain under discussion was sequenced for a study of T cells after posttransplantation cyclophosphamide. Findings and limits, study-wide: TRB clonality was highly associated with recipient CMV seropositivity and reactivation. Skin or GI-infiltrating T cells shared few TRB sequences with blood.

9 amino acids form the CDR3, both terminal residues included. CDR1 and CDR2 from the germline V gene are SGHTA and FQGTGA. Peripheral blood was collected from the related graft donor on the marrow donation day. Measured with immunoSEQ multiplex PCR; TCRdb has only the in-frame clones, and not every one. This sample comprises 40,000 to 45,000 clones, none seen once only. This clone has ten or more counts. What it binds is unknown. Lacking the conserved final phenylalanine or tryptophan, this CDR3 likely reflects a read error. It is unclear where the CDR3 begins or ends on the DNA, so no DNA is shown, and the CDR3 is as TCRdb lists it.

The specimen was PBMCs. The receptor was isolated from a man aged 40-55 years in good health, CMV-negative, and a related stem cell transplant donor. The rearrangement uses TRBV7-3 and TRBJ1-5. The CDR3 sequence is CASSSREGL.